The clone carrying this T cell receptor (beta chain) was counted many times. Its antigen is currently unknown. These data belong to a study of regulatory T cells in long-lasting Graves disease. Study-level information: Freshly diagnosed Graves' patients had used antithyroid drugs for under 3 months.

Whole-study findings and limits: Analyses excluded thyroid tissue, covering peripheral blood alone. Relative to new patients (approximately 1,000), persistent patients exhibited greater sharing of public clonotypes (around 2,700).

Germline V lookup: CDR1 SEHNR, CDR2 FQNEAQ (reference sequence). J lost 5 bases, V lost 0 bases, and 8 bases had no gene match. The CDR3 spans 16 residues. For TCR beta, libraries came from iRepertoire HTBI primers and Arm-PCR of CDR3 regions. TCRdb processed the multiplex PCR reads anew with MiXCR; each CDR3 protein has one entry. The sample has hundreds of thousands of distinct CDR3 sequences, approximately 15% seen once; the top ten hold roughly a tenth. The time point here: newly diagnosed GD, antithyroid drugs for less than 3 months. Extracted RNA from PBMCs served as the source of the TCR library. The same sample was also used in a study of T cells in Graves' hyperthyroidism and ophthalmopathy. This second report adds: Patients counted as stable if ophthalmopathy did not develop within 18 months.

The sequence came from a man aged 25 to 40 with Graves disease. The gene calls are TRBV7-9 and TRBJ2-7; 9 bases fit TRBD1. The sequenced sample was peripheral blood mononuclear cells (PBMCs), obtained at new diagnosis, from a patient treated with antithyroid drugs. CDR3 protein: CASSLALGTGFHEQYF. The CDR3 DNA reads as TGTGCCAGCAGCTTAGCGCTGGGGACAGGGTTCCACGAGCAGTACTTC.